This T cell receptor (beta chain) was obtained from a study of CD4 T cells in relation to SARS-CoV-2 and coronaviruses. The wider study: Convalescent patients were fewer than ten males and a few females; two were Hispanic. Overall study results and limits: According to naive versus memory sequencing, detected responses are memory recall, not newly primed. Monoreactive clones expanded significantly more to SARS-CoV-2 than crossreactive clones did.

This clone was seen only once. What it binds is unknown. The CDR3 extends over 15 amino acids. The V end was cut by 4 bases, the J end by 6 bases, with 17 bases between. CDR1 is SEHNR, CDR2 FQNEAQ, per germline (reference sequence). 80,000 to 100,000 naive or memory CD4+ cells were cultured with CEF peptides for nine to ten days. Profiling relied on immunoSEQ multiplex PCR, and the TCRdb table lists in-frame clones only, not all of them. The repertoire has tens of thousands of clones, around 76% of them found once; the top ten carry nearly 3.5%. V gene TRBV7-9 combines with J gene TRBJ2-3, with TRBD2 as a possible D gene (6 bases). The TCR sequence derives from an adult with COVID-19. The sequenced sample consisted of memory CD4+ T cells from PBMCs, cultured in vitro. Written as DNA, the CDR3 is TGTGCCAGCAGCTCTGCCACGCCGGCGGGGGATACGCAGTATTTT. Its protein is CASSSATPAGDTQYF.